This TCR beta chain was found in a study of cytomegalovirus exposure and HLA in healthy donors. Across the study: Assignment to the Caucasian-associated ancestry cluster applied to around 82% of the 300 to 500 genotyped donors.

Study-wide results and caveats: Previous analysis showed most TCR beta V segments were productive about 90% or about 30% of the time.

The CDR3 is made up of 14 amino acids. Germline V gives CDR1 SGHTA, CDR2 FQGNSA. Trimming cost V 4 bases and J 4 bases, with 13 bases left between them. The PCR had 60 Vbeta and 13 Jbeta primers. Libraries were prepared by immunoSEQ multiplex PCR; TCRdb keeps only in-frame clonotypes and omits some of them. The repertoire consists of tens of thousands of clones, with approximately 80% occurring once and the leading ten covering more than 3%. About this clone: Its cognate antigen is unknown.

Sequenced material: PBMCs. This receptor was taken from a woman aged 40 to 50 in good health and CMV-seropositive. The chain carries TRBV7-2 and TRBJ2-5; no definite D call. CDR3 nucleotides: TGTGCCAGCAGCTCCGGATCCCGCGGAGAGACCCAGTACTTC. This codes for CASSSGSRGETQYF. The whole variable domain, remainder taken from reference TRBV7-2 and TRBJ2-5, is GAGVSQSPSNKVTEKGKDVELRCDPISGHTALYWYRQSLGQGLEFLIYFQGNSAPDKSGLPSDRFSAERTGGSVSTLTIQRTQQEDSAVYLCASSSGSRGETQYFGPGTRLLVL.